These T cell receptor beta chains were read from a single sample in a study of cytomegalovirus exposure and HLA in healthy donors. This table comes from immunoSEQ multiplex PCR, and its TCRdb copy is limited to in-frame clones, with some not included. The data contain approximately 160,000 clones, less than 90% of them singletons. Sequencing was done on a sample of PBMCs. All receptors come from a woman aged 25-40 years in good health and CMV-seronegative. The CDR3 runs from the conserved cysteine through the conserved F or W. A D gene is named only where the DNA matches it firmly. Expanded clones get a size class; other rows say once, few or many, or leave the size out.

V gene,D gene,clone size,CDR3 length,J gene,CDR3 DNA,CDR3 protein
TRBV5-6,TRBD1,-,14,TRBJ1-1,TGTGCCAGCAGCTTACAGGGGTTGGACACTGAAGCTTTCTTT,CASSLQGLDTEAFF
TRBV18,-,-,14,TRBJ2-7,TGTGCCAGCTCACCACCGCGGGACTCCTACGAGCAGTACTTC,CASSPPRDSYEQYF
TRBV18,-,-,13,TRBJ1-4,TGTGCCAGCTCACCTGGTCAGAATGAAAAACTGTTTTTT,CASSPGQNEKLFF
TRBV14,-,few,13,TRBJ1-2,TGTGCCAGCAGCCAAGTATGGGGATATGGCTACACCTTC,CASSQVWGYGYTF
TRBV19,-,-,11,TRBJ1-1,TGTGCCAGTTGGATGAACACTGAAGCTTTCTTT,CASWMNTEAFF
TRBV14,TRBD2,-,14,TRBJ2-5,TGTGCCAGCAGCTCTTGGACTAGCGCAGAGACCCAGTACTTC,CASSSWTSAETQYF
TRBV2,-,-,15,TRBJ1-5,TGTGCCAGCAGTGAGGGTCCTGGGGGCAATCAGCCCCAGCATTTT,CASSEGPGGNQPQHF
TRBV27,-,-,14,TRBJ1-2,TGTGCCAGCAGTTCCAGCGCAGGGGTGGGTGGCTACACCTTC,CASSSSAGVGGYTF
TRBV5-6,TRBD2,few,14,TRBJ2-7,TGTGCCAGCAGCTTGGGCGGGGGGTCCTACGAGCAGTACTTC,CASSLGGGSYEQYF
TRBV2,-,-,12,TRBJ1-1,TGTGCCAGCAGTGAGGGGTACACTGAAGCTTTCTTT,CASSEGYTEAFF
TRBV9,TRBD1,-,15,TRBJ2-7,TGTGCCAGCAGCGAGGTAGGACAGGGGGAGTACGAGCAGTACTTC,CASSEVGQGEYEQYF
TRBV7-8,-,-,13,TRBJ1-5,TGTGCCAGCCGCGTGGCAGCTAATCAGCCCCAGCATTTT,CASRVAANQPQHF
TRBV29-1,-,once,14,TRBJ2-5,TGCAGCGTGGGAGGACAAACCCCGGGAGAGACCCAGTACTTC,CSVGGQTPGETQYF
TRBV4-1,TRBD1,-,14,TRBJ1-2,TGCGCCAGCAGCCAGTATGACAGGGGGGGAGGCTACACCTTC,CASSQYDRGGGYTF
TRBV9,-,-,19,TRBJ1-4,TGTGCCAGCAGCGTAGCGCCCTCAGGGGCCGGTGCAACTAATGAAAAACTGTTTTTT,CASSVAPSGAGATNEKLFF
TRBV4-3,-,-,15,TRBJ1-6,TGCGCCAGCAGCCAAGGGCAGGGGAAGGGTTCACCCCTCCACTTT,CASSQGQGKGSPLHF
TRBV2,TRBD2,-,15,TRBJ2-3,TGTGCCAGCAGTACCATAGCGGGAGGGCCGGATACGCAGTATTTT,CASSTIAGGPDTQYF
TRBV14,TRBD2,-,15,TRBJ2-1,TGTGCCAGCAGCCTCCTAGCGGGGGGTAGGGATGAGCAGTTCTTC,CASSLLAGGRDEQFF
TRBV7-2,-,-,12,TRBJ2-7,TGTGCCAGCAGCTTCCAGACCTACGAGCAGTACTTC,CASSFQTYEQYF
TRBV5-1,TRBD2,-,18,TRBJ2-3,TGCGCCAGCAGCTCCATTCCGGGACTAGCGGCGAACACAGATACGCAGTATTTT,CASSSIPGLAANTDTQYF
TRBV6-1,-,-,14,TRBJ2-1,TGTGCCAGCAGTATAGGGGAGTTATACAATGAGCAGTTCTTC,CASSIGELYNEQFF
TRBV4-3,TRBD1,-,15,TRBJ2-7,TGCGCCAGCAGCCAGGGGACAGGGCTTGCCTACGAGCAGTACTTC,CASSQGTGLAYEQYF
TRBV29-1,-,once,13,TRBJ1-1,TGCAGCGTTGATTTCAGACGGAACACTGAAGCTTTCTTT,CSVDFRRNTEAFF
TRBV27,-,-,15,TRBJ1-1,TGTGCCAGCAGTTCTCCGGGACCGGTGAACACTGAAGCTTTCTTT,CASSSPGPVNTEAFF
TRBV25-1,-,-,15,TRBJ2-2,TGTGCCAGCAGTGACGGACCTTCGGGGACCGGGGAGCTGTTTTTT,CASSDGPSGTGELFF
TRBV28,-,-,15,TRBJ1-1,TGTGCCAGCAGTTGGTTTAAGGGGAAGGGGACTGAAGCTTTCTTT,CASSWFKGKGTEAFF
TRBV5-6,-,-,16,TRBJ1-4,TGTGCCAGCAGCTTGGCCGGAAATGCAGGGATTGAAAAACTGTTTTTT,CASSLAGNAGIEKLFF
TRBV25-1,TRBD1,-,17,TRBJ1-4,TGTGCCAGCAGTGAATCCTACCCCGGGACAGGGGGGGAAAAACTGTTTTTT,CASSESYPGTGGEKLFF
TRBV6-5,TRBD2,-,15,TRBJ2-1,TGTGCCAGCAGTTACGAGCTAGCGGGGTACAATGAGCAGTTCTTC,CASSYELAGYNEQFF
TRBV6-5,-,-,13,TRBJ2-7,TGTGCCAGCAGTTACCCCAACTCCTACGAGCAGTACTTC,CASSYPNSYEQYF
TRBV5-4,-,-,15,TRBJ2-3,TGTGCCAGCAGCTCCCCGACAGGCCCCACAGATACGCAGTATTTT,CASSSPTGPTDTQYF
TRBV2,-,-,17,TRBJ1-1,TGTGCCAGCAGCCCAAGGGGGTTGGCTGACTACGGAACTGAAGCTTTCTTT,CASSPRGLADYGTEAFF
TRBV29-1,-,-,12,TRBJ2-5,TGCAGCGTTGTCCCAGGGGACGAGACCCAGTACTTC,CSVVPGDETQYF
TRBV9,-,-,15,TRBJ2-3,TGTGCCAGCAGCGTAGACGACAGACGCGGAGATACGCAGTATTTT,CASSVDDRRGDTQYF
TRBV19,TRBD1,-,16,TRBJ1-4,TGTGCCAGCGGGACAGGGGGCGCGCAGGGTAATGAAAAACTGTTTTTT,CASGTGGAQGNEKLFF
TRBV7-9,-,-,14,TRBJ1-3,TGTGCCAGCAGCCGGACTGACCCCGGAAACACCATATATTTT,CASSRTDPGNTIYF
TRBV27,-,-,12,TRBJ2-3,TGTGCCAGCAGTCCTTCCACAGATACGCAGTATTTT,CASSPSTDTQYF
TRBV18,TRBD2,-,18,TRBJ2-7,TGTGCCAGCTCACAAGCCCAAAGCGGAGGGAGGGTCACCTACGAGCAGTACTTC,CASSQAQSGGRVTYEQYF